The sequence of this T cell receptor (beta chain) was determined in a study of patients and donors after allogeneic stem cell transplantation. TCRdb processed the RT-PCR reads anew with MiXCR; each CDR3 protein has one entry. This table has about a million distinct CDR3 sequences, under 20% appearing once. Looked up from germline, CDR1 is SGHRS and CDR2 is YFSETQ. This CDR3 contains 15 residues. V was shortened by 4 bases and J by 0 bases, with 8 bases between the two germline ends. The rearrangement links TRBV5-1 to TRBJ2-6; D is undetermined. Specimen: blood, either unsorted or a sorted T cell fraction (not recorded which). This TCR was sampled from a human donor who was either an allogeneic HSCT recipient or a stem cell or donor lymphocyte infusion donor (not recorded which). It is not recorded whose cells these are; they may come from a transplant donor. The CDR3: CASSPIGSGANVLTF. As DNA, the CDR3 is TGCGCCAGCAGCCCGATTGGCTCTGGGGCCAACGTCCTGACTTTC.